A selection of T cell receptor beta chains follows, all from one sample in a study of blood T cell repertoires in COVID-19. Sequenced by immunoSEQ multiplex PCR; TCRdb stores in-frame clones only, minus some. Here the sample spans 200,000 to 250,000 clones, 80% to 85% being singletons. The specimen sequenced was peripheral blood. All receptors come from a woman aged 55-75 years with acute or convalescent COVID-19. CDR3s include the opening cysteine and the closing phenylalanine or tryptophan. D genes are given only for firm matches. Rows may omit the clone size; those that give it use once, few, many or a size class.

CDR3 protein,CDR3 DNA,clone size,V gene,J gene,D gene
CAISENSVTEAFF,TGTGCCATCAGTGAGAACTCTGTCACTGAAGCTTTCTTT,-,TRBV10-3,TRBJ1-1,-
CASSFGQPNTEAFF,TGTGCCAGCAGCTTCGGACAGCCGAACACTGAAGCTTTCTTT,-,TRBV7-8,TRBJ1-1,-
CASSQFAQGGGYTF,TGTGCCAGCAGCCAATTCGCACAGGGTGGGGGCTACACCTTC,-,TRBV16,TRBJ1-2,-
CASSSDHSPGNTIYF,TGTGCCAGCAGCTCAGACCACAGCCCTGGAAACACCATATATTTT,-,TRBV7-6,TRBJ1-3,-
CASSLDRGPYNEQFF,TGTGCCAGTAGTTTGGACAGGGGCCCCTACAATGAGCAGTTCTTC,-,TRBV19,TRBJ2-1,TRBD1
CASTETGQDTEAFF,TGTGCCAGCACCGAGACAGGGCAGGACACTGAAGCTTTCTTT,-,TRBV2,TRBJ1-1,TRBD1
CASSQGAGVSNTEAFF,TGCGCCAGCAGCCAAGGGGCAGGGGTCTCGAACACTGAAGCTTTCTTT,-,TRBV4-1,TRBJ1-1,-
CAWSVLPGDTEAFF,TGTGCCTGGAGTGTACTCCCCGGGGACACTGAAGCTTTCTTT,-,TRBV30,TRBJ1-1,-
CASSPITDKEQYF,TGCGCCAGCAGCCCCATTACCGACAAGGAGCAGTACTTC,-,TRBV5-1,TRBJ2-7,-
CASSRPGQGFDYGYTF,TGTGCCAGCTCACGACCGGGACAGGGGTTCGACTATGGCTACACCTTC,-,TRBV18,TRBJ1-2,TRBD1
CASSFRDRGINEQFF,TGTGCCAGCAGTTTCCGGGACAGGGGAATTAATGAGCAGTTCTTC,few,TRBV6-2/TRBV6-3,TRBJ2-1,TRBD1
CASTTDSNQPQHF,TGTGCCAGCACCACAGATAGCAATCAGCCCCAGCATTTT,-,TRBV6-6,TRBJ1-5,-
CASSLVGGNTEAFF,TGCGCCAGCAGCTTGGTTGGAGGGAACACTGAAGCTTTCTTT,-,TRBV5-1,TRBJ1-1,-
CASTPFGTNYGYTF,TGTGCCAGTACCCCATTTGGGACAAACTATGGCTACACCTTC,-,TRBV19,TRBJ1-2,-
CSASGARYGYTF,TGCAGTGCTAGTGGGGCAAGGTATGGCTACACCTTC,-,TRBV20-1,TRBJ1-2,-
CASSPGWAGDTDTQYF,TGTGCCAGCAGCCCTGGGTGGGCCGGGGACACAGATACGCAGTATTTT,-,TRBV7-6,TRBJ2-3,-
CATGSQGLHQPQHF,TGTGCCACCGGCTCCCAGGGGCTACATCAGCCCCAGCATTTT,-,TRBV15,TRBJ1-5,-
CASSLVSSGHNEQFF,TGCGCCAGCAGCTTGGTGTCTAGCGGCCACAATGAGCAGTTCTTC,once,TRBV5-1,TRBJ2-1,TRBD2
CASTPRDTYSGELFF,TGTGCCAGCACCCCCCGGGACACCTACTCCGGGGAGCTGTTTTTT,-,TRBV6-5,TRBJ2-2,-
CASSYPAPRGGLETQYF,TGTGCCAGCAGTTACCCGGCCCCCCGGGGGGGTCTCGAGACCCAGTACTTC,once,TRBV6-2/TRBV6-3,TRBJ2-5,TRBD2
CASSANSGGATDTQYF,TGCGCCAGCAGCGCAAATAGCGGGGGGGCCACAGATACGCAGTATTTT,-,TRBV4-1,TRBJ2-3,TRBD2
CASSYSGGGGNTIYF,TGTGCCAGCAGTTATTCCGGGGGTGGTGGAAACACCATATATTTT,-,TRBV28,TRBJ1-3,-
CASSHRGSGGGSYNEQFF,TGCGCCAGCAGCCACCGAGGAAGCGGGGGGGGCTCCTACAATGAGCAGTTCTTC,-,TRBV4-3,TRBJ2-1,TRBD2
CASSLRQDLNTEAFF,TGTGCCAGCAGCCTGCGGCAGGACTTGAACACTGAAGCTTTCTTT,-,TRBV7-8,TRBJ1-1,-
CASSQDRLNTEAFF,TGTGCCAGCAGCCAAGACAGGTTGAACACTGAAGCTTTCTTT,-,TRBV4-2,TRBJ1-1,-
CASSPPLRTSGGIADTQYF,TGTGCCAGCTCACCACCGTTGAGGACTAGCGGGGGGATCGCAGATACGCAGTATTTT,-,TRBV18,TRBJ2-3,TRBD2
CASSQTLTAGLHPHGANVLTF,TGTGCCAGCAGCCAGACCTTGACAGCCGGCTTACACCCACATGGGGCCAACGTCCTGACTTTC,-,TRBV3-1/TRBV3-2,TRBJ2-6,-
CASSLSVNTEAFF,TGTGCCAGCAGCTTATCCGTGAACACTGAAGCTTTCTTT,-,TRBV7-3,TRBJ1-1,-
CASSIPGNTGELFF,TGTGCCAGCAGCATACCGGGGAACACCGGGGAGCTGTTTTTT,-,TRBV5-6,TRBJ2-2,-
CASSTTGTGTIDEQFF,TGTGCCAGCAGCACAACCGGGACAGGGACGATCGATGAGCAGTTCTTC,-,TRBV11-2,TRBJ2-1,TRBD1
CASSLGRASGNTEAFF,TGTGCCAGCAGCTTAGGGAGGGCCTCGGGGAACACTGAAGCTTTCTTT,-,TRBV7-3,TRBJ1-1,-
CASSPGQVRNTEAFF,TGTGCCAGCAGCCCGGGACAGGTTCGGAACACTGAAGCTTTCTTT,-,TRBV5-4,TRBJ1-1,TRBD1
CASSEGGDGYTF,TGTGCCAGCAGTGAGGGGGGGGATGGCTACACCTTC,-,TRBV27,TRBJ1-2,-
CASSWGLNEQFF,TGTGCCAGCAGCTGGGGACTCAATGAGCAGTTCTTC,once,TRBV14,TRBJ2-1,-
CASSGETGNYGYTF,TGTGCCAGCAGTGGTGAGACAGGGAACTATGGCTACACCTTC,-,TRBV2,TRBJ1-2,TRBD1
CAGQGMNTEAFF,TGTGCCGGTCAGGGGATGAACACTGAAGCTTTCTTT,-,TRBV28,TRBJ1-1,-
CASSQDLQSFNEQFF,TGTGCCAGCAGCCAAGATTTACAGAGTTTTAATGAGCAGTTCTTC,-,TRBV3-1/TRBV3-2,TRBJ2-1,-
CASRPPGVTYEQYF,TGTGCCAGCAGACCCCCCGGGGTCACCTACGAGCAGTACTTC,few,TRBV6-5,TRBJ2-7,-
CASRSSGGAGEQYF,TGCGCCAGCAGATCTAGCGGGGGGGCGGGCGAGCAGTACTTC,-,TRBV10-2,TRBJ2-7,TRBD2
CASIRGSSYNEQFF,TGTGCCAGCATCCGCGGGAGCTCCTACAATGAGCAGTTCTTC,-,TRBV6-5,TRBJ2-1,TRBD2
CASSRPQGQVGYTF,TGTGCCAGCAGCCGCCCACAGGGGCAGGTTGGCTACACCTTC,-,TRBV6-5,TRBJ1-2,TRBD1
CASSQGVQGAQPQHF,TGCGCCAGCAGCCAAGGAGTCCAAGGGGCCCAGCCCCAGCATTTT,few,TRBV4-1,TRBJ1-5,-
CAISEMASGGAEQFF,TGTGCCATCAGTGAGATGGCTAGCGGGGGGGCAGAGCAGTTCTTC,once,TRBV10-3,TRBJ2-1,TRBD2
CASSQTSGGQGFQPQHF,TGTGCCAGCAGCCAAACGTCGGGGGGACAGGGGTTTCAGCCCCAGCATTTT,-,TRBV4-2,TRBJ1-5,TRBD1
CASSLTGTDSYEQYF,TGTGCCAGCAGCTTAACCGGGACAGATTCCTACGAGCAGTACTTC,-,TRBV7-2,TRBJ2-7,TRBD1
CASSLVGQPRMTDYGYTF,TGCGCCAGCAGCTTGGTGGGACAGCCCCGCATGACCGACTATGGCTACACCTTC,-,TRBV5-1,TRBJ1-2,TRBD1
CASSTTEGFAFF,TGTGCCAGCAGTACGACAGAAGGGTTCGCTTTCTTT,-,TRBV9,TRBJ1-1,-
CASSPGINYGYTF,TGTGCCAGCAGTCCCGGGATTAACTATGGCTACACCTTC,-,TRBV28,TRBJ1-2,-
CASRDPGGYGYTF,TGTGCCAGCCGCGACCCGGGAGGCTATGGCTACACCTTC,-,TRBV7-2,TRBJ1-2,-
CATSRDGRTSSPLHF,TGTGCCACCAGCAGAGATGGGAGGACCAGTTCACCCCTCCACTTT,-,TRBV15,TRBJ1-6,-
CASSQEYRGGGVSYNEQFF,TGCGCCAGCAGCCAAGAATACAGGGGCGGGGGGGTTTCCTACAATGAGCAGTTCTTC,-,TRBV4-1,TRBJ2-1,TRBD2
CAWSTRRAGELFF,TGTGCCTGGAGTACTCGGAGGGCCGGGGAGCTGTTTTTT,-,TRBV30,TRBJ2-2,-
CASSEARGDYGYTF,TGTGCCAGCAGTGAAGCTCGGGGGGACTATGGCTACACCTTC,-,TRBV2,TRBJ1-2,-
CSVSPHLIGGGTDTQYF,TGCAGCGTATCTCCCCATCTTATAGGGGGTGGCACAGATACGCAGTATTTT,-,TRBV29-1,TRBJ2-3,-
CASSLQGSGYGYTF,TGCGCCAGCAGCTTGCAGGGGTCCGGCTATGGCTACACCTTC,-,TRBV5-1,TRBJ1-2,-
CASSGITGLQTEAFF,TGCGCCAGCAGCGGCATTACAGGATTGCAAACTGAAGCTTTCTTT,-,TRBV5-1,TRBJ1-1,-
CASTRGTLGGDTQYF,TGTGCCAGCACCAGGGGGACTCTAGGTGGGGATACGCAGTATTTT,-,TRBV3-1/TRBV3-2,TRBJ2-3,-
CASSLAASGGYEQYF,TGCGCCAGCAGCTTGGCGGCTAGCGGGGGATACGAGCAGTACTTC,-,TRBV5-1,TRBJ2-7,TRBD2